Reported below is one T cell receptor beta chain. Its antigen remains undetermined. Base qualities are not recorded, but no much larger clone differs from it by a single base. TCRbeta CDR3 regions were profiled by bias-controlled multiplex PCR amplification of genomic DNA with the immunoSEQ Assay. As for the authors' bioinformatics: The absolute abundance of each unique TCRbeta CDR3 region was quantified after sequences were collapsed and filtered. Differential abundance was tested with a binomial (Fisher-equivalent) model and with a beta-binomial model adding time-dependent variance fitted from healthy donors. Clones with fewer than 5 combined templates were removed, and differential abundance was called for clones with a Benjamini-Hochberg FDR below 0.01. In the beta-binomial model, variance was expressed as a function of the total template count across the two samples, in the form v = (b*log(k)+a)^2. Imported from immuneACCESS, the table was reduced by TCRdb to in-frame sequences with V and J called. These copies leave out some clones; in studies compared against another copy, an unresolved V gene accounts for under half, and the cause of the remainder is not known. The V and J calls and clone size are taken from that table; D and trimming were inferred from the DNA. The sample table contains about 100,000 clones; only one count was recorded for around nine tenths of them. Around 5% of the sample is taken by the ten largest.

This sample stems from a study of identifying expanded T cells in peripheral blood (dated by TCRdb to between 2018 and 2021). In terms of the full investigation: Four technical replicates, made by sequencing separate aliquots from the same pool of genomic DNA, were compared pairwise. What the authors observed across the whole study: In all healthy donors, the variance in clone template counts between samples taken two weeks apart rose significantly as total template count increased. Across all healthy-donor time intervals, the beta-binomial model significantly cut both the number of clones called differentially abundant and the false-positive rate. The binomial model flagged 0.9 to 1.5 differentially abundant clones between technical replicates but about 16 over two weeks and around 20 over approximately 4 weeks. The authors expected biological variance in healthy repertoires might increase further over much longer intervals such as months to years.

During the collection period, no immune events, such as infections, were documented for the healthy donors. Blood repertoires from healthy donors were used as a training cohort for calibrating time-dependent variance in a beta-binomial model of differential abundance of T-cell clones. There were ten or so healthy donors in the training cohort, of whom 3 were female and 7 were male. Donor ages ranged from 29 to 64 years, with an average of about 40 years. Whole blood was collected from each healthy donor at three time points spaced around 2 weeks apart and obtained from a commercial supplier. Genomic DNA was extracted from unsorted whole blood for immunosequencing. CDR1 and CDR2 are drawn from the germline V gene: KGHSH, LQKENI. Trimming costs V 3 bases and J 1 base, and their ends lie 3 bases apart. There are 12 amino acids in the CDR3, from cysteine to phenylalanine inclusive. Only CDR3 DNA is held: 36 bases, read in frame from base 1.

What was sequenced was blood. Rearrangement joined TRBV18 to TRBJ1-1; the D gene cannot be named for sure. The receptor's source is a person aged 18 to 70 in good health. The sequence in DNA is TGTGCCAGCTCACCCCAGAACACTGAAGCTTTCTTT. Translated, this is CASSPQNTEAFF.